Listed below are T cell receptor beta chains from one sample, sequenced in a study of shared clonotypes between healthy human individuals. Method: immunoSEQ multiplex PCR; TCRdb's copy keeps in-frame clones and lacks some. In the table there are about 1.5 million clones, 98% of which are singletons. The sample comprised naive CD4+ T cells sorted from blood. These receptors originate from a man in his thirties or forties in good health. Both conserved end residues are part of each CDR3. Fields, in order: D gene, clone size, J gene, V gene, CDR3 DNA, CDR3 protein. A D gene is named only where the DNA matches it firmly. Where a row states a size, it is once, few, many or the class of an expanded clone; other rows omit it.

d_call: .; clone_size: .; j_call: TRBJ1-3; v_call: TRBV9; cdr3_nt: TGTGCCAGCAGCGTAGGGGGGGACCACGTCGACACCATATATTTT; cdr3_aa: CASSVGGDHVDTIYF
d_call: .; clone_size: once; j_call: TRBJ1-1; v_call: TRBV30; cdr3_nt: TGTGGGTTGGGGTTGAACACTGAAGCTTTCTTT; cdr3_aa: CGLGLNTEAFF
d_call: .; clone_size: .; j_call: TRBJ1-3; v_call: TRBV11-2; cdr3_nt: TGTGCCAGCAGCGTCCCGACACCACAGGGCCCTGGAAACACCATATATTTT; cdr3_aa: CASSVPTPQGPGNTIYF
d_call: .; clone_size: .; j_call: TRBJ2-1; v_call: TRBV25-1; cdr3_nt: TGTGCCAGCAGTAGAGGGCGAGTGCCCTACAATGAGCAGTTCTTC; cdr3_aa: CASSRGRVPYNEQFF
d_call: .; clone_size: .; j_call: TRBJ2-1; v_call: TRBV7-2; cdr3_nt: TGTGCCAGCAGCTTAGGAGGTACCTACGATGCGTCGTTCTTC; cdr3_aa: CASSLGGTYDASFF
d_call: .; clone_size: .; j_call: TRBJ1-2; v_call: TRBV11-2; cdr3_nt: TGTGCCAGCAGAATAATCCCGACAGGAGAAGCTAACTATGGCTACACCTTC; cdr3_aa: CASRIIPTGEANYGYTF
d_call: TRBD1; clone_size: .; j_call: TRBJ1-3; v_call: TRBV6-1; cdr3_nt: TGTGCCAGCATTTCCGGGACAGACTCTGGAAACACCATATATTTT; cdr3_aa: CASISGTDSGNTIYF
d_call: .; clone_size: .; j_call: TRBJ2-1; v_call: TRBV9; cdr3_nt: TGTGCCAGCACGAGACTTAGCTCCTACAATGAGCAGTTCTTC; cdr3_aa: CASTRLSSYNEQFF
d_call: .; clone_size: .; j_call: TRBJ1-2; v_call: TRBV6-1; cdr3_nt: TGTGCCACGGAAGTTTTTCTAACTGGCTACACCTTC; cdr3_aa: CATEVFLTGYTF
d_call: TRBD2; clone_size: .; j_call: TRBJ2-1; v_call: TRBV5-4; cdr3_nt: TGTGCCAGCAGCCCGGGGACTAGTAGAAACAATGAGCAGTTCTTC; cdr3_aa: CASSPGTSRNNEQFF